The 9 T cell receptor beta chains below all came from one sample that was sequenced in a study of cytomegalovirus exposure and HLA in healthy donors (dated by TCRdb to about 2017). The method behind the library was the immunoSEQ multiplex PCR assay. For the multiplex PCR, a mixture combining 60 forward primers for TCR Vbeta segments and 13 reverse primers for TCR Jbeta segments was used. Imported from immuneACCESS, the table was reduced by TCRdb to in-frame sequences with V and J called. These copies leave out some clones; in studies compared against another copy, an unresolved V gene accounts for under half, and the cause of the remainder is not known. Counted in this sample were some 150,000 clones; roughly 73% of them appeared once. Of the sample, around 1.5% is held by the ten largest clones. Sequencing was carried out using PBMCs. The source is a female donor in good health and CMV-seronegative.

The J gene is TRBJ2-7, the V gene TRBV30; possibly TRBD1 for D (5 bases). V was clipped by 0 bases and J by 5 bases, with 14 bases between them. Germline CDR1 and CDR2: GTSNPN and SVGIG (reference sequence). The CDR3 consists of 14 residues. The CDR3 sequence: CAWSVGQGLDEQYF. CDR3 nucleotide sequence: TGTGCCTGGAGTGTAGGGCAGGGCTTAGACGAGCAGTACTTC.

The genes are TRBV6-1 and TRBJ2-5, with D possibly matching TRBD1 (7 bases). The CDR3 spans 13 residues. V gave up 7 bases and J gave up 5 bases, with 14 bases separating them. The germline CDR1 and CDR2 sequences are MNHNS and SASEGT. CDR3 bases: TGTGCCAGCATTAGGGCAGGGGGGGAGACCCAGTACTTC. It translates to CASIRAGGETQYF.

The CDR3 DNA reads as TGCGCCAGCAGCTTGGAGGGGGGGCTGAACACCGGGGAGCTGTTTTTT. Its translation: CASSLEGGLNTGELFF. This sequence joins TRBV5-1 and TRBJ2-2; maybe TRBD2 (7 bases). This CDR3 region has 16 residues. Germline-derived CDR1 and CDR2 are SGHRS and YFSETQ. Trimming took off 0 bases at V and 1 base at J, with 10 bases between the two ends.

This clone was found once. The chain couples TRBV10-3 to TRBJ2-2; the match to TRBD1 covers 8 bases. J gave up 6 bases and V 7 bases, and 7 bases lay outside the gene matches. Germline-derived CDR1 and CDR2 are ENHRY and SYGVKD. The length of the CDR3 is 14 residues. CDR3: CAINSRGQAGELFF. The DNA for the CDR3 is TGTGCCATCAATTCCAGGGGGCAGGCCGGGGAGCTGTTTTTT.

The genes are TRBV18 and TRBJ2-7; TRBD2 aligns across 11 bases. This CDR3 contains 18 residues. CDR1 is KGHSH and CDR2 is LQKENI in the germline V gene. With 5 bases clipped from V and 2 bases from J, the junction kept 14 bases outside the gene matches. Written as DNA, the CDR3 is TGTGCCAGCTCATTAAGAGGACTAGCGGGTCCTGACACCTACGAGCAGTACTTC. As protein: CASSLRGLAGPDTYEQYF.

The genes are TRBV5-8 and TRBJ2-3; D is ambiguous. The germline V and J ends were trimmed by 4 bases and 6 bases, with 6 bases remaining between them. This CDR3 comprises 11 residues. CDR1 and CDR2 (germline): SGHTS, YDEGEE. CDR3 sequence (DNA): TGTGCCAGCAGCCCCTTGGATACGCAGTATTTT. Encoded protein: CASSPLDTQYF.

The CDR3 bases are TGTGCCAGCAGCTTAGATCCACAGGGTTGGTACACTGAAGCTTTCTTT. Translated, it gives CASSLDPQGWYTEAFF. The chain links TRBV11-2 to TRBJ1-1, with a tentative D call TRBD1 (6 bases). V was cut by 0 bases and J by 3 bases, with 14 bases left in between. Germline V gene data show CDR1 as SGHAT and CDR2 as FQNNGV. The CDR3 has 16 amino acids. The full variable domain, in which reference TRBV11-2 and TRBJ1-1 provide the parts outside the CDR3, is EAGVAQSPRYKIIEKRQSVAFWCNPISGHATLYWYQQILGQGPKLLIQFQNNGVVDDSQLPKDRFSAERLKGVDSTLKIQPAKLEDSAVYLCASSLDPQGWYTEAFFGQGTRLTVV.

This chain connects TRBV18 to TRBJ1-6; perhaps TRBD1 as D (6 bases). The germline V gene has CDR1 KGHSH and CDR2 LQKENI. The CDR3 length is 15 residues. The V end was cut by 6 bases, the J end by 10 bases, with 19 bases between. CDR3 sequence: CASSQGIDYWSPLHF. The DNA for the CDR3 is TGTGCCAGCTCCCAGGGGATCGACTATTGGTCACCCCTCCACTTT.

CDR3: CASSRREAFF. CDR3 bases: TGTGCCAGCAGCCGTCGGGAAGCTTTCTTT. The chain recombines TRBV28 with TRBJ1-1, with D unclear. From germline, CDR1 is MDHEN and CDR2 SYDVKM. Trimming took 6 bases from V and 8 from J, leaving 7 bases between them. The CDR3 has 10 residues.